This T cell receptor beta chain is drawn from a study of beta chain features in type 1 diabetes. This clone was recorded a few times. Other DNA variants within this sample encode the same CDR3. Germline V CDR1 and CDR2: GTSNPN, SVGIG (reference sequence). This CDR3 has 13 residues. The V end lost 3 bases, the J end lost 2 bases, and 10 bases lay between the germline ends. cDNA synthesis used the whole RNA isolate, giving expressed TCRB sequences. Measured with immunoSEQ multiplex PCR; TCRdb has only the in-frame clones, and not every one. The table records around 430,000 clones, 25% to 35% of them present only once.

This sequence originates from a man between 18 and 29 years old in good health. The chain employs TRBV30 and TRBJ1-1; D perhaps matches TRBD1 (6 bases). The sequencing input was naive CD4+ T cells from blood. This chain's CDR3 is CAWSADSNTEAFF. CDR3 coding DNA: TGTGCCTGGAGCGCGGACAGCAACACTGAAGCTTTCTTT.